The 16 T cell receptor beta chains reported below all come from one sample, sequenced in a study of early T cells in non-severe SARS-CoV-2 infection. TCRdb ran MiXCR on the 5' RACE reads and lists one entry per CDR3 protein. The table lists under 70,000 distinct CDR3 sequences, 15% of them singletons, with 8% to 10% in the top ten. The sample consisted of whole blood, taken at baseline. All receptors derive from an adult who was a healthcare worker with PCR-confirmed SARS-CoV-2 infection or an uninfected control (not recorded which).

The chain is built from TRBV5-1 and TRBJ2-7, with a tentative D call TRBD1 (6 bases). V lost 0 bases and J 7 bases, leaving 14 bases between the germline ends. The V gene's germline CDR1 is SGHRS and CDR2 YFSETQ. CDR3 length equals 14 residues. The CDR3 here is CASSLGQAPFEQYF. The CDR3 DNA reads as TGCGCCAGCAGCTTGGGACAGGCCCCTTTTGAGCAGTACTTC.

This clonotype has just a few counts. The chain links TRBV10-2 to TRBJ2-7; perhaps TRBD1 as D (5 bases). V lost 3 bases and J 5 bases, leaving 11 bases between the germline ends. The CDR3 has 13 residues. Per germline, CDR1 WSHSY and CDR2 SAAADI. CDR3 in amino acids: CASSDSRVDEQYF. For the CDR3, the DNA is TGCGCCAGCAGTGATTCCAGGGTGGACGAGCAGTACTTC.

Only a few counts were recorded for this clonotype. The V gene is TRBV20-1, the J gene TRBJ2-7; D is possibly TRBD2 (6 bases). The CDR3 runs 16 residues. Germline-derived CDR1 and CDR2 are DFQATT and SNEGSKA (reference sequence). V dropped 6 bases and J dropped 0 bases, with 21 bases sitting between them. In nucleotides, the CDR3 is TGCAGTGCAAAAAGGTTCGGGGGTAAAAGCTCCTACGAGCAGTACTTC. The encoded protein is CSAKRFGGKSSYEQYF.

This clonotype was seen repeatedly, ten times or more. This chain uses TRBV6-6 with TRBJ1-1; D is undetermined. Germline V CDR1 and CDR2: MNHNY, SVGAGI (reference sequence). V lost 2 bases to trimming and J lost 6 bases, with 13 bases between them. The CDR3 has 14 amino acids. The CDR3 here is CASSYGEMGAEAFF. CDR3 bases: TGTGCCAGCAGTTACGGAGAAATGGGCGCTGAAGCTTTCTTT.

This chain joins TRBV7-9 and TRBJ2-5; TRBD1 matches 8 bases. Per germline, CDR1 SEHNR and CDR2 FQNEAQ (reference sequence). The junction had 7 bases not matched to a gene; V was cut back by 5 bases and J by 2 bases. There are 15 residues in the CDR3. The CDR3 here is CASSPGTGGQETQYF. CDR3 bases: TGTGCCAGCAGCCCCGGGACAGGAGGGCAAGAGACCCAGTACTTC.

The DNA for the CDR3 is TGTGCCAGCAGCCAAGAGTCTACACTAGCGGGAGTTTGGGTAGACAATGAGCAGTTCTTC. Its protein is CASSQESTLAGVWVDNEQFF. The J gene is TRBJ2-1, the V gene TRBV4-2; 11 bases map to TRBD2. The CDR3 is 20 residues long. V shed 0 bases and J 5 bases; nucleotides not matched to a gene: 15. From germline, CDR1 is LGHNA and CDR2 YNFKEQ.

The gene calls are TRBV9 and TRBJ2-5; D is perhaps TRBD1 or TRBD2 (6 bases each). This CDR3 has 17 residues. The V gene's germline CDR1 is SGDLS and CDR2 YYNGEE. The V end was cut by 4 bases, the J end by 4 bases, with 23 bases between. This CDR3 reads CASSPMGGLIPLETQYF. CDR3 coding DNA: TGTGCCAGCAGCCCTATGGGGGGCCTGATCCCTCTAGAGACCCAGTACTTC.

This clonotype has only a few counts. The gene calls are TRBV20-1 and TRBJ1-2, with D tentatively TRBD1 (5 bases). This CDR3 comprises 14 residues. V lost 6 bases, J lost 0 bases, and 14 bases lay in between. Germline CDR1 DFQATT, CDR2 SNEGSKA (reference sequence). Here the CDR3 reads CSARRGATNYGYTF. In nucleotides, the CDR3 is TGCAGTGCCCGTCGAGGGGCCACTAACTATGGCTACACCTTC.

This clonotype was picked up a small number of times. This chain connects TRBV3-1 to TRBJ2-7, with 12 nucleotides matching TRBD2. CDR1 is LGHDT and CDR2 is YNNKEL in the germline V gene (reference sequence). The CDR3 is made up of 15 amino acids. The V and J ends lost 4 bases and 0 bases, in that order; junction bases with no gene match: 1. The CDR3, as DNA: TGTGCCAGCAGCCGGACTAGCGGGACCTCCTACGAGCAGTACTTC. Amino acids: CASSRTSGTSYEQYF.

This clonotype has just a few counts. The chain uses TRBV2 and TRBJ2-1; TRBD1 matches 12 bases. This CDR3 has 16 amino acids. The germline gives CDR1 SNHLY, CDR2 FYNNEI. Unmatched junction bases numbered 12, after V lost 9 bases and J lost 6 bases. The CDR3 is CARTGTGGVRGNEQFF. The CDR3 DNA reads as TGTGCCAGGACCGGGACAGGGGGCGTGCGGGGCAATGAGCAGTTCTTC.

This clonotype occurred a few times. CDR3 protein: CASTGTVRDEQYF. The CDR3 DNA is TGTGCCAGTACAGGGACAGTCCGGGACGAGCAGTACTTC. This sequence joins TRBV19 and TRBJ2-7; 7 bases match TRBD1. Germline CDR1 LNHDA, CDR2 SQIVND (reference sequence). The CDR3 totals 13 residues. With V trimmed by 7 bases and J by 5 bases, 8 bases remained unmatched.

The V call is TRBV18, the J call TRBJ1-2; unclear D gene. This CDR3 has 14 residues. The V end lost 2 bases, the J end lost 3 bases, and 10 bases lay between the germline ends. CDR1 and CDR2 (germline): KGHSH, LQKENI. The chain's CDR3 is CASSPGFGDYGYTF. CDR3 coding DNA: TGTGCCAGCTCACCAGGGTTCGGCGACTATGGCTACACCTTC.

This clonotype has only a few counts. The junction does not match germline at one end; this may be a read error. The chain carries TRBV11-1 and TRBJ2-5; 9 nucleotides align to TRBD2. The germline V gene has CDR1 SGHAT and CDR2 FQDESV (reference sequence). This CDR3 comprises 14 residues. Here the CDR3 DNA reads TGTGCCAGCAGCTCGGGACTAGCCGAAGAGGCCCAGTACTTC. This codes for CASSSGLAEEAQYF.

This clonotype was counted only a few times. The CDR3 end shows no conserved phenylalanine or tryptophan, and so a read error is likely. The limits of the CDR3 on the DNA are not certain, so only TCRdb's listed CDR3 is given. This rearrangement joins TRBV15 to TRBJ1-1. The CDR3 sequence runs 13 residues, both termini included. In germline, CDR1 is LNHNV, CDR2 YYDKDF (reference sequence). CDR3 sequence reads: CATSRDESAETFE.

The rearrangement uses TRBV12-3 or TRBV12-4 and TRBJ2-2; 7 bases line up with TRBD1. The trim removed 5 bases at V and 7 bases at J, leaving 7 bases unmatched. The CDR3 sequence is 14 residues long. The DNA for the CDR3 is TGTGCCAGCAGTCTAAACACAGGGGTCGGGGAGCTGTTTTTT. Translation gives CASSLNTGVGELFF.

The genes are TRBV28 and TRBJ1-5; perhaps TRBD1 as D (5 bases). Germline V gene data show CDR1 as MDHEN and CDR2 as SYDVKM. The CDR3 loop spans 13 amino acids. V was shortened by 7 bases and J by 11 bases, with 18 bases between the two germline ends. The CDR3 DNA reads as TGTGCCAGCAATCCGCAGGGAAGTTGGACCCAGCATTTT. Its translation: CASNPQGSWTQHF.